This T cell receptor beta chain was documented in a study of T cell changes during pregnancy in multiple sclerosis. The CDR3 runs 15 residues. Germline V CDR1 and CDR2: SQVTM, ANQGSEA. The ends lost 4 bases at V and 1 base at J; junction bases unmatched: 6. Clones were sequenced by immunoSEQ multiplex PCR, and TCRdb holds only the in-frame ones, with some missing. The table shows approximately 52,000 clones, with around 92% occurring only once. This chain uses TRBV29-1 with TRBJ1-2; 10 nucleotides align to TRBD1. The receptor comes from a female donor with multiple sclerosis, enrolled in a pregnancy study. Sample: CD4+ T cells from peripheral blood mononuclear cells, taken in the third trimester of pregnancy. The CDR3 nucleotides read TGCAGCGTTGCCTCTGGACAGGGGGTTAACTATGGCTACACCTTC. As protein: CSVASGQGVNYGYTF.